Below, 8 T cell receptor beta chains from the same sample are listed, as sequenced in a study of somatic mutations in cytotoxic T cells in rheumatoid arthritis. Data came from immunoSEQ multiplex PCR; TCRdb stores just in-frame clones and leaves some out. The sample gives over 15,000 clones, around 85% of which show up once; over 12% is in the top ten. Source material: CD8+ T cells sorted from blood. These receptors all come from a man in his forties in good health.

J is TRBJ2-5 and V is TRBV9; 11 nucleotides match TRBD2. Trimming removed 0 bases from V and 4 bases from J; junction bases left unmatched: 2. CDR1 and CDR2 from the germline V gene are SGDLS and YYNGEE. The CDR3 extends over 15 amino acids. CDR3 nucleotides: TGTGCCAGCAGCGTAGGTAGCGGGAGGGCAGAGACCCAGTACTTC. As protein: CASSVGSGRAETQYF.

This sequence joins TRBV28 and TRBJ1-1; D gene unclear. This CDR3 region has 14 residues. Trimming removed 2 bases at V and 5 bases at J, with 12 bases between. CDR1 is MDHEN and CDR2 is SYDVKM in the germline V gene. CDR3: CASSLGPVGTEAFF. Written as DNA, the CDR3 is TGTGCCAGCAGTTTAGGACCGGTGGGGACTGAAGCTTTCTTT.

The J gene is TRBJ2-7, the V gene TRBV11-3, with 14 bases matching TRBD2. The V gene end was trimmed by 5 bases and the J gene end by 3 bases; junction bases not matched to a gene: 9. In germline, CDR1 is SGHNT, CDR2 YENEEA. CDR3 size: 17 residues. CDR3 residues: CASSPRAGTSGSYEQYF. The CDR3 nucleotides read TGTGCCAGCAGCCCCAGAGCCGGGACTAGCGGGAGCTACGAGCAGTACTTC.

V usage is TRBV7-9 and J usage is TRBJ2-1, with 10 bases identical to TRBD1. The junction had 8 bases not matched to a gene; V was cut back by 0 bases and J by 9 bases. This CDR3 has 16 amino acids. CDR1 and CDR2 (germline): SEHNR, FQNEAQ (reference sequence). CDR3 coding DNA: TGTGCCAGCAGCTTAGCTAGTGACAGGGGGCCGGTTGAGCAGTTCTTC. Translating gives CASSLASDRGPVEQFF.

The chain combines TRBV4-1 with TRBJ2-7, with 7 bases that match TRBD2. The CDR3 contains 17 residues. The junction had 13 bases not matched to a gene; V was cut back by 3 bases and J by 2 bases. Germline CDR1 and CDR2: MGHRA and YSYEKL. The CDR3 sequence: CASSQSLGASGTYEQYF. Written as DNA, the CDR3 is TGCGCCAGCAGCCAGTCCCTTGGGGCTAGCGGAACCTACGAGCAGTACTTC.

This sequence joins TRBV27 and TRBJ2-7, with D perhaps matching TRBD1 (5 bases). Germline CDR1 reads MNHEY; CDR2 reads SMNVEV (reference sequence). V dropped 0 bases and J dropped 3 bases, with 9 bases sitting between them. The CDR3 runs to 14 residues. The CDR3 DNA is TGTGCCAGCAGTTTATCCCCGGACAACTACGAGCAGTACTTC. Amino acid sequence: CASSLSPDNYEQYF.

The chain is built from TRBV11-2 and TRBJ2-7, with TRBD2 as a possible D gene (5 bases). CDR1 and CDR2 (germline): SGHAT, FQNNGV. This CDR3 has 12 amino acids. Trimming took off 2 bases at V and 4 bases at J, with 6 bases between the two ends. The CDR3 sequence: CASSLPGYEQYF. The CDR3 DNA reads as TGTGCCAGCAGCTTACCGGGGTACGAGCAGTACTTC.

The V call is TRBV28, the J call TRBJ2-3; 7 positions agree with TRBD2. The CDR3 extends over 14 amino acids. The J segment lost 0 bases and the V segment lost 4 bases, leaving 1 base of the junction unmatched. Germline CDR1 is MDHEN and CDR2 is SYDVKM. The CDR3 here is CASSWDYSTDTQYF. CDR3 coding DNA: TGTGCCAGCAGTTGGGACTACAGCACAGATACGCAGTATTTT.